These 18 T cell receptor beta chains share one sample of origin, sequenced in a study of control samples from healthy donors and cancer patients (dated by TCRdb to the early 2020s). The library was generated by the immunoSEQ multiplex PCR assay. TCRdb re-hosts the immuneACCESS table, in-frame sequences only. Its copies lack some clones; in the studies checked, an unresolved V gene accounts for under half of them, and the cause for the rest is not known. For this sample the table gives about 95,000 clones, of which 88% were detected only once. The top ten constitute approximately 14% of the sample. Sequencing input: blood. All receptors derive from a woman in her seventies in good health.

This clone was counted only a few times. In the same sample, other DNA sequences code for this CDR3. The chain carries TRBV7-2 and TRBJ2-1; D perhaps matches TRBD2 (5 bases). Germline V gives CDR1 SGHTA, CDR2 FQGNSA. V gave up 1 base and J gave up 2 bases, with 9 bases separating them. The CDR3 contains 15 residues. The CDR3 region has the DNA TGTGCCAGCAGCTTAGGGACTGGGCCCTACAATGAGCAGTTCTTC. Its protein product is CASSLGTGPYNEQFF.

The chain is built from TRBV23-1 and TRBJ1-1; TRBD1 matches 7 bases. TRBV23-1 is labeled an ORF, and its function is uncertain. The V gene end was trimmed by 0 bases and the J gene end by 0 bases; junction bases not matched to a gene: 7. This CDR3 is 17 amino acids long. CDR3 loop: CASSQSTGRFMNTEAFF. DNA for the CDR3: TGCGCCAGCAGTCAATCGACAGGGAGGTTTATGAACACTGAAGCTTTCTTT.

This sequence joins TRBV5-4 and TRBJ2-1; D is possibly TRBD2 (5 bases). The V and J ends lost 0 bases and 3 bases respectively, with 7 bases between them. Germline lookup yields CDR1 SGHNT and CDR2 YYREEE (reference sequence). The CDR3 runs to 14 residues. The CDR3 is CASSLVGDYNEQFF. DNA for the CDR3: TGTGCCAGCAGCTTGGTCGGGGACTACAATGAGCAGTTCTTC.

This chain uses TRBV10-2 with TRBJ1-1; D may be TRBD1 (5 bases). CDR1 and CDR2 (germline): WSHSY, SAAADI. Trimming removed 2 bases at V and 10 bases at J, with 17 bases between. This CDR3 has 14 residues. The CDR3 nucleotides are TGCGCCAGCAGTGAGGGGACGGACATGAGGGGAGCTTTCTTT. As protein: CASSEGTDMRGAFF.

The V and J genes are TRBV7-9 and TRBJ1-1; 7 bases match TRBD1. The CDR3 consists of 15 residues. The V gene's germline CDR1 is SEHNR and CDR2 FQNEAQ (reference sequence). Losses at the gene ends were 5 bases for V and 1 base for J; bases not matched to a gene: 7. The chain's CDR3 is CASSIQGIPNTEAFF. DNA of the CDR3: TGTGCCAGCAGCATACAGGGGATACCGAACACTGAAGCTTTCTTT.

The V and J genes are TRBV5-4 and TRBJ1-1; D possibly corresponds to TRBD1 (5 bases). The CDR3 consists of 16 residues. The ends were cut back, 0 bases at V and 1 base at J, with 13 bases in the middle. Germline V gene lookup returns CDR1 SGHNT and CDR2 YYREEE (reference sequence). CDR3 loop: CASSLEAGLANTEAFF. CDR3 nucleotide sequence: TGTGCCAGCAGCTTGGAGGCAGGGCTTGCGAACACTGAAGCTTTCTTT. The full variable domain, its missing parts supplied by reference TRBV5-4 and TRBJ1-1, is ETGVTQSPTHLIKTRGQQVTLRCSSQSGHNTVSWYQQALGQGPQFIFQYYREEENGRGNFPPRFSGLQFPNYSSELNVNALELDDSALYLCASSLEAGLANTEAFFGQGTRLTVV.

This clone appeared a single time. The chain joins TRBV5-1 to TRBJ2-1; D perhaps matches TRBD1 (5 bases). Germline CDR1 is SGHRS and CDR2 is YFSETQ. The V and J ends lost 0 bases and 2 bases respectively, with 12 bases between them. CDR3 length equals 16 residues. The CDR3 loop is CASSLEIGVAYNEQFF. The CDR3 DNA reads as TGCGCCAGCAGCTTGGAAATAGGGGTAGCCTACAATGAGCAGTTCTTC. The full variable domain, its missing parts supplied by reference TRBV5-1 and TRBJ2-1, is KAGVTQTPRYLIKTRGQQVTLSCSPISGHRSVSWYQQTPGQGLQFLFEYFSETQRNKGNFPGRFSGRQFSNSRSEMNVSTLELGDSALYLCASSLEIGVAYNEQFFGPGTRLTVL.

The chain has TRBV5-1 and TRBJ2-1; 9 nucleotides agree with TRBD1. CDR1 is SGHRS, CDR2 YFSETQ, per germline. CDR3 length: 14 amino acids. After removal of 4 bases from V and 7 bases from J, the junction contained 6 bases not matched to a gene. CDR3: CASSPTGGGNEQFF. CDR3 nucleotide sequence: TGCGCCAGCAGCCCGACAGGGGGAGGGAATGAGCAGTTCTTC.

The CDR3 here is CASSGTFSSNTDTQYF. Written as DNA, the CDR3 is TGTGCCAGCAGCGGGACTTTCTCGTCCAACACAGATACGCAGTATTTT. The gene calls are TRBV11-2 and TRBJ2-3; perhaps TRBD2 as D (6 bases). The germline V and J ends were trimmed by 5 bases and 2 bases, with 17 bases remaining between them. Germline V gene data show CDR1 as SGHAT and CDR2 as FQNNGV. The CDR3 runs 16 residues.

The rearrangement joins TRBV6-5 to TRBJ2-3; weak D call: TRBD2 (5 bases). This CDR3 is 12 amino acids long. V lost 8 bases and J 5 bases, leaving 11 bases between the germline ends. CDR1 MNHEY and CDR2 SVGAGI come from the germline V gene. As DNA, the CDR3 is TGTGCCAGCGACCTAGCTGGAGATACGCAGTATTTT. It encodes CASDLAGDTQYF.

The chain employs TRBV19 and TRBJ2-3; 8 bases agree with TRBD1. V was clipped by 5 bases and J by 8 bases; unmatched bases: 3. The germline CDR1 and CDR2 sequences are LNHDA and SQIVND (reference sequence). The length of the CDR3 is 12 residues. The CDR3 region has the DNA TGTGCCAGTAGTGTACAGGGGGGTACGCAGTATTTT. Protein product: CASSVQGGTQYF. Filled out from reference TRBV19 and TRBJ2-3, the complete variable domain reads DGGITQSPKYLFRKEGQNVTLSCEQNLNHDAMYWYRQDPGQGLRLIYYSQIVNDFQKGDIAEGYSVSREKKESFPLTVTSAQKNPTAFYLCASSVQGGTQYFGPGTRLTVL.

In nucleotides, the CDR3 is TGTGCCAGCAGCGACCGTAGTTACTACCCCTACAATGAGCAGTTCTTC. This translates into CASSDRSYYPYNEQFF. The rearrangement uses TRBV11-3 and TRBJ2-1; D gene uncertain. Germline values: CDR1 SGHNT, CDR2 YENEEA. The V end was cut by 5 bases, the J end by 2 bases, with 16 bases between. This CDR3 has 16 amino acids.

The CDR3 protein is CASSAFGTVENIQYF. Here the CDR3 DNA reads TGTGCCAGCAGCGCGTTCGGAACAGTAGAAAACATTCAGTACTTC. V and J are TRBV5-6 and TRBJ2-4; no clear D. Trimming removed 4 bases from V and 5 bases from J, with 16 bases in between. This CDR3 region has 15 residues. Per the germline V gene, CDR1 is SGHDT and CDR2 is YYEEEE.

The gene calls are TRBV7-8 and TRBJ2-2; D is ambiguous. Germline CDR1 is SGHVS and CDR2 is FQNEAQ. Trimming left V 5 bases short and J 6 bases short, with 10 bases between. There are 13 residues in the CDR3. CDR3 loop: CASSPPQAGELFF. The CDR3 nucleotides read TGTGCCAGCAGCCCCCCCCAGGCCGGGGAGCTGTTTTTT.

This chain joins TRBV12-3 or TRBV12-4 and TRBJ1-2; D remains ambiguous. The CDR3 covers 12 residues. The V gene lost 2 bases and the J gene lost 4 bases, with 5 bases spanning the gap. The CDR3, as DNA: TGTGCCAGCAGTTTAAAACCCTATGGCTACACCTTC. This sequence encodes CASSLKPYGYTF.

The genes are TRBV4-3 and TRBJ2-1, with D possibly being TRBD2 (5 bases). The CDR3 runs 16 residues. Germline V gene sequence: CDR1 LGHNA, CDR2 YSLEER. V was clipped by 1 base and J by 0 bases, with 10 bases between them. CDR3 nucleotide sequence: TGCGCCAGCAGCCAAGGGGTAGCGATCTCCTACAATGAGCAGTTCTTC. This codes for CASSQGVAISYNEQFF.

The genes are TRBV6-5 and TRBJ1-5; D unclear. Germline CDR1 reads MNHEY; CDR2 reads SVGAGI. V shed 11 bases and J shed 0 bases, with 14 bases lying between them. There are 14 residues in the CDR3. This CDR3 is CAGHPGGSNQPQHF. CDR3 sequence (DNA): TGTGCCGGTCACCCGGGAGGTAGCAATCAGCCCCAGCATTTT.

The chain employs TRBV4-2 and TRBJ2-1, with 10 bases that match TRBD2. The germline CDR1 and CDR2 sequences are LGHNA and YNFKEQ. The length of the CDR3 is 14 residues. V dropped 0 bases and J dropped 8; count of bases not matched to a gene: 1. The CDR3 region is CASSQDGLADEQFF. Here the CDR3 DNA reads TGTGCCAGCAGCCAAGACGGACTAGCGGATGAGCAGTTCTTC.